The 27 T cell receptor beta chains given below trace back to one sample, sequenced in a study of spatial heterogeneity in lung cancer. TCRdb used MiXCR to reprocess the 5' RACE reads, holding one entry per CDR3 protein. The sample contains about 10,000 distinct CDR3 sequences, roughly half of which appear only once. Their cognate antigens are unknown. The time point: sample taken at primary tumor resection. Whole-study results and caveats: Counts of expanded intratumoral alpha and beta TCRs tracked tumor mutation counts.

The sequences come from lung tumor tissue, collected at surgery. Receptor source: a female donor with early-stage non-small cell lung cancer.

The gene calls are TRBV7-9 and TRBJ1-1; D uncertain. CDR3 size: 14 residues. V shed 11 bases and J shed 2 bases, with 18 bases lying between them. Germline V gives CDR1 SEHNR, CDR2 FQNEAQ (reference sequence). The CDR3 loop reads CAGKRVFANTEAFF. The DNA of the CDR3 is TGTGCCGGAAAGAGGGTTTTTGCAAACACTGAAGCTTTCTTT.

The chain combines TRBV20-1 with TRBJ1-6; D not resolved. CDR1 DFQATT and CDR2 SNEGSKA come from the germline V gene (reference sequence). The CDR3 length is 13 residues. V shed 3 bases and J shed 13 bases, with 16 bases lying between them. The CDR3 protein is CSARSGPGAPLHF. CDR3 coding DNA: TGCAGTGCTAGGAGCGGGCCAGGCGCCCCCCTCCACTTT.

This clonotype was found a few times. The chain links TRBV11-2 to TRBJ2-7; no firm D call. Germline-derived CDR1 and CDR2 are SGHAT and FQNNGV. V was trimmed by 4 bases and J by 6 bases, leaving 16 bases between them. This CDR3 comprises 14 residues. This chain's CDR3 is CASSYPGSTFEQYF. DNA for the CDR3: TGTGCCAGCAGCTACCCGGGCAGTACCTTCGAGCAGTACTTC. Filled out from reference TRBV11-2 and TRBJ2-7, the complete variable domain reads EAGVAQSPRYKIIEKRQSVAFWCNPISGHATLYWYQQILGQGPKLLIQFQNNGVVDDSQLPKDRFSAERLKGVDSTLKIQPAKLEDSAVYLCASSYPGSTFEQYFGPGTRLTVT.

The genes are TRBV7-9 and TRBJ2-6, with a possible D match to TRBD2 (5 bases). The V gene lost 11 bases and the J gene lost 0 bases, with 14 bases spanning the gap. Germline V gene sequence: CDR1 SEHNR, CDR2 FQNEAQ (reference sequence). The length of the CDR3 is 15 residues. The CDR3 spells CASGTAISGANVLTF. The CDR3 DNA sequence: TGTGCCTCGGGAACAGCCATCTCTGGGGCCAACGTCCTGACTTTC. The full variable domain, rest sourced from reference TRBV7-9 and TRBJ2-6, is DTGVSQNPRHKITKRGQNVTFRCDPISEHNRLYWYRQTLGQGPEFLTYFQNEAQLEKSRLLSDRFSAERPKGSFSTLEIQRTEQGDSAMYLCASGTAISGANVLTFGAGSRLTVL.

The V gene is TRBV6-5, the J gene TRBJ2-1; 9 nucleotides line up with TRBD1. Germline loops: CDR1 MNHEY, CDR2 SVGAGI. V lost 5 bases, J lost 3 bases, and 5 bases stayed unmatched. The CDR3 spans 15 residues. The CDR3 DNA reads TGTGCCAGCAGTACCACAGGGGGCATCTACAATGAGCAGTTCTTC. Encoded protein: CASSTTGGIYNEQFF.

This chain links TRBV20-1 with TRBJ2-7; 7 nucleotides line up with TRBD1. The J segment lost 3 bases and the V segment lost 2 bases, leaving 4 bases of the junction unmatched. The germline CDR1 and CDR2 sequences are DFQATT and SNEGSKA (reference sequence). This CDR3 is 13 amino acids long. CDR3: CSARKGAVYEQYF. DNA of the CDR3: TGCAGTGCTAGAAAGGGGGCTGTCTACGAGCAGTACTTC.

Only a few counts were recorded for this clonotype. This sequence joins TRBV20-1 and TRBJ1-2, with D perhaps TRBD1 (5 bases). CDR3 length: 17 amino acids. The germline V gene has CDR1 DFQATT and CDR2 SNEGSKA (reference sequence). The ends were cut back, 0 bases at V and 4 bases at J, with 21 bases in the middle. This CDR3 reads CSARDRQDKLFRYGYTF. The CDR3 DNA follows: TGCAGTGCTAGAGATCGGCAGGACAAGCTCTTCCGCTATGGCTACACCTTC.

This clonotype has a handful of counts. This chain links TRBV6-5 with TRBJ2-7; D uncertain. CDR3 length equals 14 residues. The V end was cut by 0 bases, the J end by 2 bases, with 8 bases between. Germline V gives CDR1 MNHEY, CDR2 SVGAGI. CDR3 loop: CASSYSSSTYEQYF. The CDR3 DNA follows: TGTGCCAGCAGTTACTCGTCCAGCACCTACGAGCAGTACTTC.

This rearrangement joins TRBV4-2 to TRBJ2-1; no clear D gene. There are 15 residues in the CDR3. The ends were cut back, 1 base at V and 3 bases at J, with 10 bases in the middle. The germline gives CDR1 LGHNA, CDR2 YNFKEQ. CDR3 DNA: TGTGCCAGCAGCCAAGGGTCGAACTACTACAATGAGCAGTTCTTC. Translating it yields CASSQGSNYYNEQFF.

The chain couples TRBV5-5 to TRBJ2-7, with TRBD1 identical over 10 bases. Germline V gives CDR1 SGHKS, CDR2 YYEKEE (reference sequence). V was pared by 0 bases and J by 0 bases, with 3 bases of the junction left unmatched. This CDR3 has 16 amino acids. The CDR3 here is CASSLDGTGVSYEQYF. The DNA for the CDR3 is TGTGCCAGCAGCTTGGACGGGACAGGGGTCTCCTACGAGCAGTACTTC.

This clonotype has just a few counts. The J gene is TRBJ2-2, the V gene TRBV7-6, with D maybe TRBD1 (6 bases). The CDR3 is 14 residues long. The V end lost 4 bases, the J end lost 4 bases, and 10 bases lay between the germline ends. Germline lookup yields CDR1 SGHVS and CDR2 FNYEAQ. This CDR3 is CASSYPTGTGELFF. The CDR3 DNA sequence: TGTGCCAGCAGCTACCCGACAGGCACCGGGGAGCTGTTTTTT.

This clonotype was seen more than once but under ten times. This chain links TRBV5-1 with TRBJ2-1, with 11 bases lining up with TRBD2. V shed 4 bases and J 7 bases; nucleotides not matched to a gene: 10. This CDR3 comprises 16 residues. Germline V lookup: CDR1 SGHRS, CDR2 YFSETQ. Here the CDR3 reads CASSPWASGGINEQFF. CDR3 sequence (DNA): TGCGCCAGCAGCCCCTGGGCTAGCGGGGGGATAAATGAGCAGTTCTTC.

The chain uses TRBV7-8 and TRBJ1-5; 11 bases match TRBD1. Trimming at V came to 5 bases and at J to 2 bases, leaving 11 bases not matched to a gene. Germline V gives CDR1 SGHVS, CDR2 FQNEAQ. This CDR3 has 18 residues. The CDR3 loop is CASSPRAGTGGRNQPQHF. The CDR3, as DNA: TGTGCCAGCAGCCCGAGAGCGGGGACAGGGGGTCGCAATCAGCCCCAGCATTTT.

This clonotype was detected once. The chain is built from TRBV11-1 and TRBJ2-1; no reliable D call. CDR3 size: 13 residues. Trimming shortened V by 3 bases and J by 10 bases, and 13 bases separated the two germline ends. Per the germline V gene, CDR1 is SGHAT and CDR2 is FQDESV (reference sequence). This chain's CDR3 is CASSLERAREQFF. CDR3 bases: TGTGCCAGCAGCTTGGAACGAGCTAGGGAGCAGTTCTTC.

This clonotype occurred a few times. The CDR3 DNA reads TGTGCCAGCAGCTTAGGAGAATGGGTCGGTGAGCAGTACTTC. Its protein product is CASSLGEWVGEQYF. J is TRBJ2-7 and V is TRBV7-2; D is unclear. Per germline, CDR1 SGHTA and CDR2 FQGNSA. The V and J ends lost 1 base and 7 bases respectively, with 14 bases between them. This CDR3 has 14 residues.

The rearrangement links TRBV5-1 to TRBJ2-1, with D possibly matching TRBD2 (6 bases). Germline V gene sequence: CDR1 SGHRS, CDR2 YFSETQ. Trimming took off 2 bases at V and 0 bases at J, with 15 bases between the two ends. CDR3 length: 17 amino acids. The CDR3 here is CASSLLPLRGSYNEQFF. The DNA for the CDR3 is TGCGCCAGCAGCTTACTCCCCCTGCGGGGCTCCTACAATGAGCAGTTCTTC.

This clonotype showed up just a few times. The DNA for the CDR3 is TGCGCCAGCAGCTTGCGGGGAGGGGTGCAGAACACTGAAGCTTTCTTT. Translation: CASSLRGGVQNTEAFF. The chain combines TRBV5-1 with TRBJ1-1; D is possibly TRBD1 (5 bases). Germline assignment: CDR1 SGHRS and CDR2 YFSETQ. The CDR3 is 16 residues long. Trimming left V 1 base short and J 1 base short, with 14 bases between.

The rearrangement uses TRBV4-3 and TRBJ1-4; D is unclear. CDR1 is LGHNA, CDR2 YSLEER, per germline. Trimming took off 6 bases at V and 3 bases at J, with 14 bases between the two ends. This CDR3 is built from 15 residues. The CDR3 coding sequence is TGCGCCAGCAGTTCCGTATGGGCGGCTAATGAAAAACTGTTTTTT. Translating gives CASSSVWAANEKLFF.

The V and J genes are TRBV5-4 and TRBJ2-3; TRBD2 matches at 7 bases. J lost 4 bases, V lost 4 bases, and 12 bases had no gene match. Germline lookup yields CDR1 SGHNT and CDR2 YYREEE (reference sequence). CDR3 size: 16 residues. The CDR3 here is CASSPDGGFRADTQYF. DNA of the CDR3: TGTGCCAGCAGCCCCGACGGGGGGTTTAGGGCAGATACGCAGTATTTT. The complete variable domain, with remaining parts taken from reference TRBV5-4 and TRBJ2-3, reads ETGVTQSPTHLIKTRGQQVTLRCSSQSGHNTVSWYQQALGQGPQFIFQYYREEENGRGNFPPRFSGLQFPNYSSELNVNALELDDSALYLCASSPDGGFRADTQYFGPGTRLTVL.

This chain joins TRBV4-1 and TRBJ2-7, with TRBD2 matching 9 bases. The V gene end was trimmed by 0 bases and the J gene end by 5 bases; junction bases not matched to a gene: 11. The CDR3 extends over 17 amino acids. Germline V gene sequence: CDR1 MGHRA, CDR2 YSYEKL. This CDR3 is CASSQEIIPGLADEQYF. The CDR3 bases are TGCGCCAGCAGCCAAGAGATAATCCCGGGACTAGCCGACGAGCAGTACTTC.

The DNA for the CDR3 is TGTGCCAGCAGCCGCGGAGGGATCCACAATGAGCAGTTCTTC. It encodes CASSRGGIHNEQFF. This chain joins TRBV7-9 and TRBJ2-1; a weak D match, TRBD2 (6 bases). The V end lost 5 bases, the J end lost 5 bases, and 13 bases lay between the germline ends. This CDR3 comprises 14 residues. The germline V gene encodes CDR1 SEHNR and CDR2 FQNEAQ (reference sequence).

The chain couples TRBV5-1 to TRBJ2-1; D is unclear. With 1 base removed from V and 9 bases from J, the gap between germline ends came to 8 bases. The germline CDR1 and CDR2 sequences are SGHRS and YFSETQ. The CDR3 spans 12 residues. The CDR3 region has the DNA TGCGCCAGCAGCTTGCACTACCGTGAGCAGTTCTTC. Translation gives CASSLHYREQFF. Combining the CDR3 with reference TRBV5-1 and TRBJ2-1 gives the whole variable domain KAGVTQTPRYLIKTRGQQVTLSCSPISGHRSVSWYQQTPGQGLQFLFEYFSETQRNKGNFPGRFSGRQFSNSRSEMNVSTLELGDSALYLCASSLHYREQFFGPGTRLTVL.

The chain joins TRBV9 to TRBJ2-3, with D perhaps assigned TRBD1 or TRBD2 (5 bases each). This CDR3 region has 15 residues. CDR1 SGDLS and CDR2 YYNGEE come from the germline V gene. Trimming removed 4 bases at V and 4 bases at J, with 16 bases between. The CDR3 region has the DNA TGTGCCAGCAGCATCGGGACCATACACGCAGATACGCAGTATTTT. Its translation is CASSIGTIHADTQYF.

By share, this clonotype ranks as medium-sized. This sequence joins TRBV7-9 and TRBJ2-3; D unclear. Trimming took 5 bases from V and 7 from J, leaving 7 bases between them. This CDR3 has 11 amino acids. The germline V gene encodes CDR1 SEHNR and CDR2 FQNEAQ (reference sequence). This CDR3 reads CASSPGHTQYF. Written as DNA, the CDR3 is TGTGCCAGCAGCCCCGGTCATACGCAGTATTTT. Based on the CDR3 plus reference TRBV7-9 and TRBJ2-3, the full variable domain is DTGVSQNPRHKITKRGQNVTFRCDPISEHNRLYWYRQTLGQGPEFLTYFQNEAQLEKSRLLSDRFSAERPKGSFSTLEIQRTEQGDSAMYLCASSPGHTQYFGPGTRLTVL.

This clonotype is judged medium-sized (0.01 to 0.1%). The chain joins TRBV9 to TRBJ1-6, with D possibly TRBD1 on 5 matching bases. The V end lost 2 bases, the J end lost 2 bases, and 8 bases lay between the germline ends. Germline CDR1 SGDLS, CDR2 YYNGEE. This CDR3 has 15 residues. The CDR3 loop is CASSVQGAYNSPLHF. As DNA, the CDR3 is TGTGCCAGCAGCGTCCAGGGCGCCTATAATTCACCCCTCCACTTT.

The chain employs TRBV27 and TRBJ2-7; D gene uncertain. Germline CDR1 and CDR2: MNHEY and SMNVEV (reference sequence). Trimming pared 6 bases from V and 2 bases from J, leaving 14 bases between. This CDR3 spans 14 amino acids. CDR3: CASRNNGVPYEQYF. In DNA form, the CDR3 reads TGTGCCAGCAGAAACAACGGAGTCCCCTACGAGCAGTACTTC.

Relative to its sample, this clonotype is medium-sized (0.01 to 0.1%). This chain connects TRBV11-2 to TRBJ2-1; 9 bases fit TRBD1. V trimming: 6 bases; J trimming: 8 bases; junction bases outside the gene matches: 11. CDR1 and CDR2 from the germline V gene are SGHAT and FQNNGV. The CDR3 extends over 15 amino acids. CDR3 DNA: TGTGCCAGCAGTTCCTTAACGCACAGGGGGCATGAGCAGTTCTTC. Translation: CASSSLTHRGHEQFF.